This TCR beta chain was documented in a study of blood T cell repertoires in COVID-19 (TCRdb year 2020). Study-level background: Collaborator samples came from the United States, Italy and Spain and covered acute and convalescent phases of COVID-19. A de-identified subject ID, COVID-19 status, age in years and sex were almost always included in the sample metadata. The material from the prospective study consisted of cDNA or gDNA derived from T cells, B-cell-depleted T cells, or PBMCs. Samples were obtained from the ongoing ImmuneRACE study (first 160 participants) and from some 1,200 subjects provided by 6 global collaborators. The dataset comprised deeply sampled blood TCRbeta repertoires from subjects exposed to, actively infected with, or recovered from COVID-19. Where available, HLA class I and class II types were taken from metadata supplied by the sample provider and were not determined by assay-based typing. The repertoires were made available in a free public database intended to serve as a resource for research on the immune response to SARS-CoV-2.

The collaborating institutions used their own protocols to collect whole blood in K2EDTA tubes. For TCRbeta analysis, collaborators shipped samples in one of three forms: frozen whole blood, isolated PBMCs, or DNA extracted from either of those sample types. The CDR3 measures 17 amino acids from cysteine to phenylalanine. The sequence is cut down to CDR3 DNA, 51 bases in frame from base 1. The germline V gene gives CDR1 as SNHLY and CDR2 as FYNNEI. Germline trimming amounts to 9 bases on V and 4 bases on J, with 15 as the count of junction bases outside the gene matches. The immunoSEQ Assay, a bias-controlled multiplex PCR, was used to amplify TCRbeta CDR3 regions from genomic DNA. In the source study's methods: The number of nucleated cells in each sample was estimated from the amplification of reference gene primers within the assay. Sequence reads were collapsed and filtered to measure the absolute abundance of every unique TCRbeta CDR3 rearrangement. For each sample, productive Simpson clonality was calculated as the square root of Simpson's diversity index across productive rearrangements. Drawn from immuneACCESS, this table holds only the in-frame rearrangements with V and J called that TCRdb kept. Clones are partly lost; checked studies trace under half to an unresolved V gene and leave the rest unexplained. For V, J and clone size, that table is used; D and trimming come from the DNA. Recorded for this sample are more than 95,000 clones; about 74% of them occurred a single time. The ten largest clones add up to around 6.6% of the sample.

Beyond this particular receptor, the publication reports: Clinical and demographic metadata were provided uncurated, with the amount varying by source and participant.

With respect to this clone: Its cognate antigen has yet to be identified. No base quality values were provided; no much bigger clone lies one nucleotide off.

The sequence derives from a man in his 70s with acute or convalescent COVID-19. The sequenced sample was peripheral blood. The V and J segments used are TRBV2 and TRBJ2-1; 10 central nucleotides agree with TRBD2. The CDR3 amino acid sequence is: CASVGPPGTSVYNEQFF. The sequenced DNA: TGTGCCAGTGTGGGACCGCCCGGGACTAGCGTTTACAATGAGCAGTTCTTC.